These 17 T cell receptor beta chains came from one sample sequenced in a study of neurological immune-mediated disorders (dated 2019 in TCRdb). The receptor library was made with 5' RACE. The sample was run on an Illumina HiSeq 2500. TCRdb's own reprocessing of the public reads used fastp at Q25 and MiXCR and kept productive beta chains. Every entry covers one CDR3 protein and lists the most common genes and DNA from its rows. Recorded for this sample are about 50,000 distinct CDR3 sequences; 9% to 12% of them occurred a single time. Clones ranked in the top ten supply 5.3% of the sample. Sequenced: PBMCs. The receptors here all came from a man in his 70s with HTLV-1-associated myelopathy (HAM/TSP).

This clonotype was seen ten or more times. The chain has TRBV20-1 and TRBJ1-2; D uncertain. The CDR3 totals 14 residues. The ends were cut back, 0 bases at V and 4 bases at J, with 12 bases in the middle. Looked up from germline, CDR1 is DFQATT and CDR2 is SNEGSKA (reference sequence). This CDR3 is CSARDRRGAYGYTF. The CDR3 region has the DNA TGCAGTGCTAGAGATCGGCGGGGAGCCTATGGCTACACCTTC.

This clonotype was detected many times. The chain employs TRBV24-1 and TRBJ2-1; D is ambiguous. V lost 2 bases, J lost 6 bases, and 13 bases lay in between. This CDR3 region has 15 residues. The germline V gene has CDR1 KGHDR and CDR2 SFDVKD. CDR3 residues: CATSDSTSSGNEQFF. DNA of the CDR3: TGTGCCACCAGTGATTCGACCTCGTCCGGCAATGAGCAGTTCTTC.

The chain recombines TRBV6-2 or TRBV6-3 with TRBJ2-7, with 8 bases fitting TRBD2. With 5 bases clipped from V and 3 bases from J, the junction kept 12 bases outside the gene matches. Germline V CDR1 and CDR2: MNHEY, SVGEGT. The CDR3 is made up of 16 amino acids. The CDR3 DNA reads TGTGCCAGCAGTCTAGCCGGGACTAGGGGCCTCTACGAGCAGTACTTC. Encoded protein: CASSLAGTRGLYEQYF.

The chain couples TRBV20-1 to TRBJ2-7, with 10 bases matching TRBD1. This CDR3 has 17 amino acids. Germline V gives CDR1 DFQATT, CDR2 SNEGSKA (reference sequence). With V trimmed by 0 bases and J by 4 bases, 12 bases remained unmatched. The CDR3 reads CSARDRVTGTGVYEQYF. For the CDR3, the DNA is TGCAGTGCTAGAGATCGGGTAACCGGGACAGGGGTTTACGAGCAGTACTTC.

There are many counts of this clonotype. CDR3 sequence (DNA): TGTGCCAGCAGTTTATCAAGGACTGAAGCTTTCTTT. This translates into CASSLSRTEAFF. The V gene is TRBV12-3 or TRBV12-4, the J gene TRBJ1-1; no reliable D call. The germline V and J ends were trimmed by 2 bases and 5 bases, with 6 bases remaining between them. This CDR3 region has 12 residues.

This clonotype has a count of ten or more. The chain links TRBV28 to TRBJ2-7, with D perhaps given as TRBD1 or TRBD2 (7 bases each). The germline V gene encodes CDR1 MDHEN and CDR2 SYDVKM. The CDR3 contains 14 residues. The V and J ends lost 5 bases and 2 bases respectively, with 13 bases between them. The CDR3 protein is CASSGGDSPYEQYF. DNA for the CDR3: TGTGCCAGCAGTGGGGGGGACAGCCCCTACGAGCAGTACTTC.

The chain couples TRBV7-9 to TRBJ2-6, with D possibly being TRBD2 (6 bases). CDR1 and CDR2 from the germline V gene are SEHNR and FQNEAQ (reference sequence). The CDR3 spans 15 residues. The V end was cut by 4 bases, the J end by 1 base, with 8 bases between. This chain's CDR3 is CASSWDLSGANVLTF. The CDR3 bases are TGTGCCAGCAGCTGGGACTTGTCTGGGGCCAACGTCCTGACTTTC.

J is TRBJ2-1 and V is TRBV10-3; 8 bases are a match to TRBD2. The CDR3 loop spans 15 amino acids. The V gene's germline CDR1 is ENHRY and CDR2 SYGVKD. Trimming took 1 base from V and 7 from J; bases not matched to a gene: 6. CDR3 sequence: CAISEFGTRENEQFF. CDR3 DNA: TGTGCCATCAGTGAGTTCGGGACTAGAGAAAATGAGCAGTTCTTC.

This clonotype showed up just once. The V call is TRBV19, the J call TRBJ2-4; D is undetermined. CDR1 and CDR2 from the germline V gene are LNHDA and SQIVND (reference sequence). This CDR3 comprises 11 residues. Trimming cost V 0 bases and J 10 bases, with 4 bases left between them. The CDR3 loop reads CASSIERIQYF. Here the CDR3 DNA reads TGTGCCAGTAGTATAGAGCGGATTCAGTACTTC.

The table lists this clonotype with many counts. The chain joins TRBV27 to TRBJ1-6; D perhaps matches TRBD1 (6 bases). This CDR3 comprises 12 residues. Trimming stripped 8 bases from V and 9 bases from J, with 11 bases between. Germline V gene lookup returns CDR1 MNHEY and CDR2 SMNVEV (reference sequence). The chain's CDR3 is CASGTRVSPLHF. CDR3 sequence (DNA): TGTGCCAGCGGGACACGGGTTTCACCCCTCCACTTT.

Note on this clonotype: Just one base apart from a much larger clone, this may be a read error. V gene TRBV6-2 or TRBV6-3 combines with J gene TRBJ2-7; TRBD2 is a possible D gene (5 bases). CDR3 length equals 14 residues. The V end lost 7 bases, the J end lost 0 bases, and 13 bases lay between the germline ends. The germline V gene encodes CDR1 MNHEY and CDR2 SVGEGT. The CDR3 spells CASTWTLGSYEQYF. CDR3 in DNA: TGTGCCAGCACATGGACTCTAGGCTCCTACGAGCAGTACTTC.

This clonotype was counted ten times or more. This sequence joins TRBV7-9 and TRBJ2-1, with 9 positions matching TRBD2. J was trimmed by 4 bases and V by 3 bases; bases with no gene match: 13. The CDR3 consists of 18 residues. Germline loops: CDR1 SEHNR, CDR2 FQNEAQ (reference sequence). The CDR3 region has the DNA TGTGCCAGCAGCTTGTCCCGGAGGGTAGCGGGGGTTTACAATGAGCAGTTCTTC. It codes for CASSLSRRVAGVYNEQFF.

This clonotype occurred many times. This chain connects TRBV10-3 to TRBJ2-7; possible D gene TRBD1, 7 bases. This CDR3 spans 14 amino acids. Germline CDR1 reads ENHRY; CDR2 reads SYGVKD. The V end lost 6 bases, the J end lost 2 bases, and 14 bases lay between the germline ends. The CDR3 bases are TGTGCCATCAGCCGCGGGACAGCCACCTACGAGCAGTACTTC. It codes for CAISRGTATYEQYF.

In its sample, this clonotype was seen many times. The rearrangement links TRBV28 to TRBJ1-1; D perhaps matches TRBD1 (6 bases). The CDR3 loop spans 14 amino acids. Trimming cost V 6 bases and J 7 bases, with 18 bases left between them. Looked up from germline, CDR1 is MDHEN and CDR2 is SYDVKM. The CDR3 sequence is CASRANTGKFEAFF. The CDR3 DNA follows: TGTGCCAGCAGGGCGAATACAGGGAAATTTGAAGCTTTCTTT.

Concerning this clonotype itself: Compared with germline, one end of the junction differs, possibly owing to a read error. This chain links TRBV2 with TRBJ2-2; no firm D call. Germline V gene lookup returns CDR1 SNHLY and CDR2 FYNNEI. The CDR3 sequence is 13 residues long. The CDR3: CANSEAQGGELFF. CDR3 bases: TGTGCCAACAGTGAAGCACAAGGCGGGGAGCTGTTTTTT.

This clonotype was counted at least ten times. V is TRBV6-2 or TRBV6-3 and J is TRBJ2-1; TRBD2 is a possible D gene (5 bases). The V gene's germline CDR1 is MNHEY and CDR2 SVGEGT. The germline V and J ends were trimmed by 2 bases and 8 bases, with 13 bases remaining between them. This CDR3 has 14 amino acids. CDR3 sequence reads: CASSYTEEGDEQFF. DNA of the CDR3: TGTGCCAGCAGTTACACCGAAGAGGGCGATGAGCAGTTCTTC.

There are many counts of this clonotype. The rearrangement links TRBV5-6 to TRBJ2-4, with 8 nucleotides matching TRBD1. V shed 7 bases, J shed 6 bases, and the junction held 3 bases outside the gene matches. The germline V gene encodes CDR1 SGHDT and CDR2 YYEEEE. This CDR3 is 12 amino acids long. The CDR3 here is CASRRGRNIQYF. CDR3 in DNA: TGTGCCAGCCGCAGGGGGCGAAACATTCAGTACTTC.